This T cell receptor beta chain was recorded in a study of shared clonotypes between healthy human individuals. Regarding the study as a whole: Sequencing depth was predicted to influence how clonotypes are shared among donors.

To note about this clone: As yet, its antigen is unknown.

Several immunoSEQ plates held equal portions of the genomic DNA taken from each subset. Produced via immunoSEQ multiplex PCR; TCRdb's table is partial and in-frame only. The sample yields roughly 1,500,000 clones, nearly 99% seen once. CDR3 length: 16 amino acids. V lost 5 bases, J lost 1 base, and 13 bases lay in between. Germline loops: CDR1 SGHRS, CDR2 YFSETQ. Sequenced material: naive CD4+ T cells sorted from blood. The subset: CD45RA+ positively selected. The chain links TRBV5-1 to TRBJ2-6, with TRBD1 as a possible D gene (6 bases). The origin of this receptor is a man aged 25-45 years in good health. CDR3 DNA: TGCGCCAGCAGAGGGGACATTGGGTCTGGGGCCAACGTCCTGACTTTC. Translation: CASRGDIGSGANVLTF.